The T cell receptor (beta chain) described here comes from a study of cytomegalovirus exposure and HLA in healthy donors. To note about this clone: The same CDR3 can be traced to other DNA sequences in this sample.

V lost 5 bases to trimming and J lost 4 bases; unmatched junction nucleotides: 5. CDR1 SEHNR and CDR2 FQNEAQ come from the germline V gene (reference sequence). This CDR3 region has 14 residues. Sequencing was performed with immunoSEQ multiplex PCR; in TCRdb, only in-frame clones are kept and a portion is missing. The sample holds about 56,000 clones, about 92% seen once. The chain links TRBV7-9 to TRBJ2-1, with TRBD2 identical over 7 bases. This TCR was recovered from a man between 18 and 29 years old in good health and CMV-seronegative. Input material: PBMCs. As DNA, the CDR3 is TGTGCCAGCAGCCAGGGACTAACTTACAATGAGCAGTTCTTC. It encodes CASSQGLTYNEQFF.